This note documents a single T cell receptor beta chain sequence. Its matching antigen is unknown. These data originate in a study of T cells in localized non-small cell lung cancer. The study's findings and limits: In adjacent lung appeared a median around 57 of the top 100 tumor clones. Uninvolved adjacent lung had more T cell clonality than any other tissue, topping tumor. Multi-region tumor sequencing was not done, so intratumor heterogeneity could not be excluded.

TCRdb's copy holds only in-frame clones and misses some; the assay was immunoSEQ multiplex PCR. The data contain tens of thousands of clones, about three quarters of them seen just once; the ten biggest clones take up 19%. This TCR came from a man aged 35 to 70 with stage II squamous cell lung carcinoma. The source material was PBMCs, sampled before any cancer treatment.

CDR3 bases: TGTGCCTGGAGATTATTCAATGAGCAGTTCTTC. The encoded protein is CAWRLFNEQFF. The genes are TRBV30 and TRBJ2-1; no firm D call. With 3 bases removed from V and 6 bases from J, the gap between germline ends came to 6 bases. The CDR3 covers 11 residues. The V gene's germline CDR1 is GTSNPN and CDR2 SVGIG (reference sequence).